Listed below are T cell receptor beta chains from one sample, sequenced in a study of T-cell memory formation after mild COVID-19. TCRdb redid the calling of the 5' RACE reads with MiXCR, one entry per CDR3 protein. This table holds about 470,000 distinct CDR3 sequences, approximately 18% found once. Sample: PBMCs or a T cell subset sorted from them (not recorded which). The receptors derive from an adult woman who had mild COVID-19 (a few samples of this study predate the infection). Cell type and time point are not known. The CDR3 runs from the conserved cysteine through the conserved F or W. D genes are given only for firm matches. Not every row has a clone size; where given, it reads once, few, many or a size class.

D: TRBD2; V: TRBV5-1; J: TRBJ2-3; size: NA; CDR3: CASSDGGRTDTQYF; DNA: TGCGCCAGCAGCGACGGCGGGAGGACAGATACGCAGTATTTT
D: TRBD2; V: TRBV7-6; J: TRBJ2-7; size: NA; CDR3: CASSLVSRGYNEQYF; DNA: TGTGCCAGCAGCTTAGTCTCGCGGGGGTACAACGAGCAGTACTTC
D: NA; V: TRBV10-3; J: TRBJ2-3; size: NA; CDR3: CAISEGTSDIVHTQYF; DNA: TGTGCCATCAGTGAGGGGACGTCGGACATCGTACATACGCAGTATTTT
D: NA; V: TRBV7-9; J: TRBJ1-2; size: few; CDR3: CASSPGGGALYGYTF; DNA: TGTGCCAGCAGCCCCGGAGGGGGAGCCCTTTATGGCTACACCTTC
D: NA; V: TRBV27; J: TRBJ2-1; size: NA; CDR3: CASSPYGGGEQFF; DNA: TGTGCCAGCAGCCCCTACGGGGGAGGTGAGCAGTTCTTC
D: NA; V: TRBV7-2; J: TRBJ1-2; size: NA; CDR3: CASSPQWGLGYTF; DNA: TGTGCCAGCAGCCCCCAGTGGGGTTTAGGCTACACCTTC
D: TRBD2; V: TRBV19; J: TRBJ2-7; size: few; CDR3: CASSMSGTSGYEQYF; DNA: TGTGCCAGTAGTATGTCCGGGACTAGCGGGTACGAGCAGTACTTC
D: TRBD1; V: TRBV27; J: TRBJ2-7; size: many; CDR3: CASSPGTGGDEQYF; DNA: TGTGCCAGCAGCCCGGGGACAGGGGGCGACGAGCAGTACTTC
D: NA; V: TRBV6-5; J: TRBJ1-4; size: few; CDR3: CASSYSLGANEKLFF; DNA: TGTGCCAGCAGTTACTCGTTAGGGGCTAATGAAAAACTGTTTTTT
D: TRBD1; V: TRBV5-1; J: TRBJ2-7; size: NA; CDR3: CASSWDNRGRLYEQYF; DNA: TGCGCCAGCAGCTGGGATAACAGGGGTAGGCTCTACGAGCAGTACTTC
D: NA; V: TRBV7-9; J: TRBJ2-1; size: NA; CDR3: CASSLGPSEQFF; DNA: TGTGCCAGCAGCTTAGGTCCCAGCGAGCAGTTCTTC
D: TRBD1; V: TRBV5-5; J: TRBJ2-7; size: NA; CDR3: CASSPPGQVYEQYF; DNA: TGTGCCAGCAGCCCCCCCGGACAGGTCTACGAGCAGTACTTC
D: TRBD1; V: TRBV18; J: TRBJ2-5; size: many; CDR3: CASSPGQKETQYF; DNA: TGTGCCAGCTCACCGGGACAGAAAGAGACCCAGTACTTC
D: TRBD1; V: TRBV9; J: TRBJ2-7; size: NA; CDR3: CASSVGGTGVYEQYF; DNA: TGTGCCAGCAGCGTAGGAGGGACAGGGGTATACGAGCAGTACTTC